The 18 T cell receptor beta chains presented below share a single source sample, sequenced in a study of blood T cell repertoires in COVID-19. The data were produced by immunoSEQ multiplex PCR, yet TCRdb's version contains in-frame clones alone and is incomplete. The sample comprises approximately 250,000 clones, roughly 88% of which are singletons, and 1.2% rests with the top ten. Material: PBMCs or T cells enriched from blood (not recorded which). The source is a woman in her thirties or forties with acute COVID-19.

The chain is built from TRBV9 and TRBJ2-3, with a possible D match to TRBD1 (5 bases). Germline loops: CDR1 SGDLS, CDR2 YYNGEE. The CDR3 has 15 residues. V was pared by 1 base and J by 0 bases, with 9 bases between. The CDR3 DNA is TGTGCCAGCAGCGTACAGGGTTCTAGCACAGATACGCAGTATTTT. Protein: CASSVQGSSTDTQYF. Together with reference TRBV9 and TRBJ2-3, the CDR3 gives the full variable domain: DSGVTQTPKHLITATGQRVTLRCSPRSGDLSVYWYQQSLDQGLQFLIQYYNGEERAKGNILERFSAQQFPDLHSELNLSSLELGDSALYFCASSVQGSSTDTQYFGPGTRLTVL.

This chain joins TRBV6-2 or TRBV6-3 and TRBJ2-1; TRBD1 might be the D (6 bases). V lost 6 bases to trimming and J lost 7 bases, with 16 bases between them. Looked up from germline, CDR1 is MNHEY and CDR2 is SVGEGT. The length of the CDR3 is 14 residues. The CDR3 DNA reads as TGTGCCAGCAGCCACCCTGGGACAATGAATGAGCAGTTCTTC. As protein: CASSHPGTMNEQFF.

This chain connects TRBV6-5 to TRBJ1-2, with 12 bases aligning to TRBD1. The V gene's germline CDR1 is MNHEY and CDR2 SVGAGI. V dropped 7 bases and J dropped 8; count of bases not matched to a gene: 11. This CDR3 is 15 amino acids long. The CDR3 protein is CASNFGDRGHYGYTF. DNA for the CDR3: TGTGCCAGCAATTTTGGGGACAGGGGGCATTACGGCTACACCTTC.

The rearrangement links TRBV12-3 or TRBV12-4 to TRBJ2-3; weak D call: TRBD1 (7 bases). Trimming removed 5 bases at V and 9 bases at J, with 15 bases between. The CDR3 totals 13 residues. CDR3 sequence reads: CASSTQQGRTQYF. The DNA for the CDR3 is TGTGCCAGCAGTACCCAACAGGGGAGGACGCAGTATTTT.

The genes are TRBV11-2 and TRBJ2-3; D uncertain. The CDR3 has 15 amino acids. Germline V gene lookup returns CDR1 SGHAT and CDR2 FQNNGV. V was cut by 5 bases and J by 4 bases, with 16 bases left in between. In DNA, the CDR3 is TGTGCCAGCAGCCCTGCCGCTAGTTTTGCAGATACGCAGTATTTT. This translates into CASSPAASFADTQYF. Complete variable domain (other parts from reference TRBV11-2 and TRBJ2-3): EAGVAQSPRYKIIEKRQSVAFWCNPISGHATLYWYQQILGQGPKLLIQFQNNGVVDDSQLPKDRFSAERLKGVDSTLKIQPAKLEDSAVYLCASSPAASFADTQYFGPGTRLTVL.

This clone appeared a single time. The chain couples TRBV13 to TRBJ1-2; a weak D match, TRBD1 (6 bases). Trimming took off 4 bases at V and 7 bases at J, with 16 bases between the two ends. CDR3 size: 14 residues. Germline V gene sequence: CDR1 PRHDT, CDR2 FYEKMQ (reference sequence). The CDR3 spells CASSSRGGARGYTF. The CDR3 DNA sequence: TGTGCCAGCAGCTCCAGGGGAGGGGCACGTGGCTACACCTTC. The complete variable domain, with remaining parts taken from reference TRBV13 and TRBJ1-2, reads AAGVIQSPRHLIKEKRETATLKCYPIPRHDTVYWYQQGPGQDPQFLISFYEKMQSDKGSIPDRFSAQQFSDYHSELNMSSLELGDSALYFCASSSRGGARGYTFGSGTRLTVV.

The chain links TRBV28 to TRBJ2-1; TRBD2 matches at 10 bases. The junction had 6 bases not matched to a gene; V was cut back by 8 bases and J by 8 bases. CDR1 is MDHEN and CDR2 is SYDVKM in the germline V gene. CDR3 length: 13 residues. DNA of the CDR3: TGTGCCAGCTCGCTAGCGGGAGATTATGAGCAGTTCTTC. Amino acid sequence: CASSLAGDYEQFF.

The chain is built from TRBV24-1 and TRBJ2-1; 14 bases fit TRBD2. The CDR3 sequence is 18 residues long. The junction had 12 bases not matched to a gene; V was cut back by 4 bases and J by 8 bases. Germline V gene data show CDR1 as KGHDR and CDR2 as SFDVKD. The CDR3 sequence is CATSDPGLAGDLIDEQFF. The CDR3 nucleotides read TGTGCCACCAGTGACCCGGGACTAGCGGGAGATCTGATAGATGAGCAGTTCTTC.

The chain uses TRBV5-1 and TRBJ2-5; no clear D. Germline assignment: CDR1 SGHRS and CDR2 YFSETQ. The CDR3 consists of 16 residues. V lost 3 bases, J lost 4 bases, and 19 bases lay in between. As DNA, the CDR3 is TGCGCCAGCAGCTACCAGAAGAGGAGAGAAGGAGAGACCCAGTACTTC. Residues: CASSYQKRREGETQYF.

The DNA for the CDR3 is TGCGCCAGCAGTGTGGCAGACTACGAGCAGTACTTC. Translation gives CASSVADYEQYF. The chain is built from TRBV10-2 and TRBJ2-7; D uncertain. V was trimmed by 4 bases and J by 3 bases, leaving 7 bases between them. Per germline, CDR1 WSHSY and CDR2 SAAADI. The length of the CDR3 is 12 residues.

The rearrangement joins TRBV7-3 to TRBJ2-1; the match to TRBD2 covers 12 bases. Losses at the gene ends were 8 bases for V and 8 bases for J; bases not matched to a gene: 10. The CDR3 is 15 residues long. Germline V gene lookup returns CDR1 SGHTA and CDR2 FQGTGA. The CDR3 loop reads CASGQTSGRPDEQFF. For the CDR3, the DNA is TGTGCCAGCGGTCAAACTAGCGGGAGGCCCGATGAGCAGTTCTTC.

J is TRBJ2-7 and V is TRBV28; 7 positions agree with TRBD1. V trimming: 7 bases; J trimming: 1 base; junction bases outside the gene matches: 10. The CDR3 sequence is 15 residues long. CDR1 is MDHEN and CDR2 is SYDVKM in the germline V gene. The CDR3 sequence: CASIPGTANSYEQYF. The CDR3 DNA reads TGTGCCAGCATCCCGGGGACAGCTAATTCCTACGAGCAGTACTTC. Full variable domain (remainder filled in from reference TRBV28 and TRBJ2-7): DVKVTQSSRYLVKRTGEKVFLECVQDMDHENMFWYRQDPGLGLRLIYFSYDVKMKEKGDIPEGYSVSREKKERFSLILESASTNQTSMYLCASIPGTANSYEQYFGPGTRLTVT.

V usage is TRBV11-1 and J usage is TRBJ2-4; TRBD1 agrees at 8 bases. The CDR3 totals 16 residues. The J segment lost 0 bases and the V segment lost 3 bases, leaving 4 bases of the junction unmatched. CDR1 and CDR2 (germline): SGHAT, FQDESV (reference sequence). Here the CDR3 reads CASSLGQVGAKNIQYF. The CDR3 DNA reads as TGTGCCAGCAGCTTGGGACAGGTGGGAGCCAAAAACATTCAGTACTTC. Supplemented by reference TRBV11-1 and TRBJ2-4, the full variable domain reads EAEVAQSPRYKITEKSQAVAFWCDPISGHATLYWYRQILGQGPELLVQFQDESVVDDSQLPKDRFSAERLKGVDSTLKIQPAELGDSAMYLCASSLGQVGAKNIQYFGAGTRLSVL.

V is TRBV15 and J is TRBJ2-7; TRBD2 aligns across 16 bases. Germline CDR1 reads LNHNV; CDR2 reads YYDKDF (reference sequence). J lost 0 bases, V lost 2 bases, and 10 bases had no gene match. This CDR3 has 20 residues. The CDR3 here is CATSRNPGLAGGKSSYEQYV. The CDR3 DNA reads TGTGCCACCAGCAGAAACCCGGGACTAGCGGGAGGGAAGAGCTCCTACGAGCAGTACGTC.

The chain is built from TRBV2 and TRBJ2-1, with 9 bases identical to TRBD2. The germline V gene encodes CDR1 SNHLY and CDR2 FYNNEI. Trimming at V came to 5 bases and at J to 4 bases, leaving 3 bases not matched to a gene. The CDR3 has 14 residues. CDR3 residues: CASSPTSGYNEQFF. In nucleotides, the CDR3 is TGTGCCAGCAGTCCCACTAGCGGGTACAATGAGCAGTTCTTC. Drawing the rest from reference TRBV2 and TRBJ2-1, the complete variable domain is EPEVTQTPSHQVTQMGQEVILRCVPISNHLYFYWYRQILGQKVEFLVSFYNNEISEKSEIFDDQFSVERPDGSNFTLKIRSTKLEDSAMYFCASSPTSGYNEQFFGPGTRLTVL.

This chain joins TRBV6-1 and TRBJ1-2; D is undetermined. The germline V and J ends were trimmed by 0 bases and 9 bases, with 11 bases remaining between them. This CDR3 is 13 amino acids long. Germline loops: CDR1 MNHNS, CDR2 SASEGT. The CDR3 loop reads CASSEAGGFSYTF. CDR3 DNA: TGTGCCAGCAGTGAAGCGGGAGGGTTTAGCTACACCTTC.

For the CDR3, the DNA is TGTGCCAGCAGCCCGGGGTCAGATACGCAGTATTTT. It yields the protein CASSPGSDTQYF. The chain is built from TRBV5-4 and TRBJ2-3, with D perhaps matching TRBD2 (5 bases). The CDR3 is made up of 12 amino acids. V lost 4 bases to trimming and J lost 4 bases, with 7 bases between them. Germline V lookup: CDR1 SGHNT, CDR2 YYREEE (reference sequence).

The V and J genes are TRBV3-1 (or the pseudogene TRBV3-2) and TRBJ2-3; no definite D call. CDR1 and CDR2 (germline): LGHDT, YNNKEL (reference sequence). Trimming removed 3 bases from V and 9 bases from J, with 10 bases in between. The CDR3 is 12 amino acids. The CDR3 DNA reads as TGTGCCAGCAGCCAGTCAGTTTTAACGCAGTATTTT. This gives the protein CASSQSVLTQYF.